This passage covers 21 T cell receptor beta chains from one sample sequenced in a study of identical twins. TCRdb reprocessed the 5' RACE reads via MiXCR and lists one record per CDR3 protein. This table has about 690,000 distinct CDR3 sequences, 5.5% to 6.5% appearing once. Sequencing input: naive T cells sorted from blood. The receptors stem from a man between 18 and 29 years old in good health.

This clonotype was detected ten times or more. The chain uses TRBV20-1 and TRBJ1-3; maybe TRBD1 (5 bases). Germline CDR1 DFQATT, CDR2 SNEGSKA (reference sequence). This CDR3 has 17 amino acids. The V and J ends lost 3 bases and 4 bases respectively, with 22 bases between them. The CDR3 here is CSARPLSREASGNTIYF. In nucleotides, the CDR3 is TGCAGTGCTAGGCCTTTAAGCAGGGAGGCGTCCGGAAACACCATATATTTT.

This clonotype was detected ten times or more. The V call is TRBV6-5, the J call TRBJ1-4; 7 bases are shared with TRBD1. The CDR3 runs to 15 residues. Per the germline V gene, CDR1 is MNHEY and CDR2 is SVGAGI. V was pared by 6 bases and J by 0 bases, with 4 bases of the junction left unmatched. The CDR3 here is CASSYDRATNEKLFF. Here the CDR3 DNA reads TGTGCCAGCAGCTACGACAGGGCAACTAATGAAAAACTGTTTTTT.

Regarding this clonotype: The conserved final phenylalanine or tryptophan is absent from the CDR3, which likely points to a read error. The chain employs TRBV27 and TRBJ2-5; D gene uncertain. V was clipped by 6 bases and J by 6 bases, with 14 bases between them. This CDR3 region has 13 residues. Germline CDR1 MNHEY, CDR2 SMNVEV (reference sequence). The CDR3 region is CASRLLGKKTQYS. CDR3 DNA sequence: TGTGCCAGCAGGCTCCTGGGGAAAAAGACCCAGTACTCC.

This clonotype was detected only a few times. The chain combines TRBV7-9 with TRBJ2-2, with 7 bases that match TRBD1. CDR1 is SEHNR, CDR2 FQNEAQ, per germline (reference sequence). CDR3 length: 15 amino acids. The V segment lost 6 bases and the J segment 2 bases; nucleotides outside the gene matches: 6. The CDR3 is CASSQDRDNTGELFF. The CDR3 DNA follows: TGTGCCAGCAGTCAAGACAGGGATAACACCGGGGAGCTGTTTTTT. Based on the CDR3 plus reference TRBV7-9 and TRBJ2-2, the full variable domain is DTGVSQNPRHKITKRGQNVTFRCDPISEHNRLYWYRQTLGQGPEFLTYFQNEAQLEKSRLLSDRFSAERPKGSFSTLEIQRTEQGDSAMYLCASSQDRDNTGELFFGEGSRLTVL.

There are a few counts of this clonotype. The rearrangement uses TRBV29-1 and TRBJ2-7, with 11 nucleotides matching TRBD1. The CDR3 totals 12 residues. V lost 7 bases and J lost 7; bases outside the gene matches: 6. The germline V gene encodes CDR1 SQVTM and CDR2 ANQGSEA. The CDR3 bases are TGCAGCGCGACGGGACAGGGGGGAGAGCAGTACGTC. Protein sequence: CSATGQGGEQYV.

This clonotype was seen only a few times. The chain carries TRBV6-5 and TRBJ2-1; the match to TRBD1 covers 8 bases. The germline V gene encodes CDR1 MNHEY and CDR2 SVGAGI. The CDR3 has 14 residues. The trim removed 4 bases at V and 4 bases at J, leaving 3 bases unmatched. The CDR3 nucleotides are TGTGCCAGCAGTTGGGACAGGATTTACAATGAGCAGTTCTTC. It yields the protein CASSWDRIYNEQFF.

The chain employs TRBV30 and TRBJ1-5; D uncertain. CDR3 length: 14 residues. The V and J ends lost 0 bases and 7 bases respectively, with 13 bases between them. Germline-derived CDR1 and CDR2 are GTSNPN and SVGIG (reference sequence). CDR3 sequence: CAWSVLTDSQPQHF. CDR3 in DNA: TGTGCCTGGAGTGTACTTACCGATTCCCAGCCCCAGCATTTT.

This clonotype was detected ten times or more. V gene TRBV7-8 combines with J gene TRBJ2-2; TRBD2 might be the D (5 bases). The CDR3 is 16 residues long. Germline V CDR1 and CDR2: SGHVS, FQNEAQ. The V gene lost 1 base and the J gene lost 1 base, with 10 bases spanning the gap. DNA of the CDR3: TGTGCCAGCAGCTTAGTCACCGGGATGAACACCGGGGAGCTGTTTTTT. As protein: CASSLVTGMNTGELFF.

This clonotype was picked up many times. The chain is built from TRBV20-1 and TRBJ2-1; weak D call: TRBD2 (6 bases). The germline CDR1 and CDR2 sequences are DFQATT and SNEGSKA (reference sequence). Trimming removed 6 bases from V and 9 bases from J, with 18 bases in between. The CDR3 has 13 residues. In DNA, the CDR3 is TGCAGTGCCCCTTTGGGAGGTCCTTTTGAGCAGTTCTTC. It encodes CSAPLGGPFEQFF.

In its sample, this clonotype was seen a few times. This chain uses TRBV29-1 with TRBJ2-5; D might be TRBD2 (6 bases). Trimming stripped 8 bases from V and 4 bases from J, with 11 bases between. Germline assignment: CDR1 SQVTM and CDR2 ANQGSEA. The CDR3 contains 11 residues. Here the CDR3 reads CSRQEGETQYF. The CDR3 DNA sequence: TGCAGCCGGCAGGAGGGAGAGACCCAGTACTTC.

This clonotype came up many times. The CDR3 nucleotides read TGCAGTGCTAGAAGAAGTCCAGGGGGGTACACAGATACGCAGTATTTT. Protein sequence: CSARRSPGGYTDTQYF. The chain is built from TRBV20-1 and TRBJ2-3, with a weak D call TRBD1 (7 bases). CDR3 length: 16 residues. Trimming took 2 bases from V and 2 from J, leaving 17 bases between them. From germline, CDR1 is DFQATT and CDR2 SNEGSKA (reference sequence).

The chain joins TRBV6-1 to TRBJ1-2; D not resolved. CDR3 length equals 13 residues. CDR1 and CDR2 from the germline V gene are MNHNS and SASEGT. V shed 1 base and J shed 7 bases, with 10 bases lying between them. The CDR3 loop is CASSEGWEGGYTF. The DNA of the CDR3 is TGTGCCAGCAGTGAAGGATGGGAGGGTGGCTACACCTTC.

The J gene is TRBJ2-5, the V gene TRBV19; TRBD2 matches 8 bases. This CDR3 is 16 amino acids long. The germline CDR1 and CDR2 sequences are LNHDA and SQIVND (reference sequence). After removal of 4 bases from V and 5 bases from J, the junction contained 12 bases not matched to a gene. CDR3 DNA sequence: TGTGCCAGTAGTACCCCTGCGGGAGGAATCGAGGAGACCCAGTACTTC. Its translation is CASSTPAGGIEETQYF.

This clonotype appeared a few times. The chain uses TRBV10-3 and TRBJ1-1; 8 bases are a match to TRBD1. V lost 9 bases to trimming and J lost 5 bases; unmatched junction nucleotides: 5. CDR1 and CDR2 from the germline V gene are ENHRY and SYGVKD. The CDR3 is 12 amino acids. Here the CDR3 DNA reads TGTGCCATTGGACAGGGCAAAACTGAAGCTTTCTTT. Protein: CAIGQGKTEAFF.

The gene calls are TRBV5-5 and TRBJ2-1; TRBD2 matches at 8 bases. Germline assignment: CDR1 SGHKS and CDR2 YYEKEE (reference sequence). This CDR3 is 14 amino acids long. V lost 7 bases, J lost 8 bases, and 11 bases stayed unmatched. CDR3 protein: CASDSRGGGHEQFF. The CDR3 bases are TGTGCCAGCGATTCTCGGGGGGGAGGACATGAGCAGTTCTTC.

This clonotype has ten or more counts. The genes are TRBV12-3 or TRBV12-4 and TRBJ2-1, with D perhaps TRBD2 (5 bases). Trimming took off 0 bases at V and 7 bases at J, with 19 bases between the two ends. The CDR3 has 17 amino acids. CDR3 sequence: CASSLAVGPTTGNEQFF. The CDR3 nucleotides read TGTGCCAGCAGTTTAGCGGTCGGACCGACAACGGGGAATGAGCAGTTCTTC.

This clonotype was found a few times. V gene TRBV27 combines with J gene TRBJ2-1; 10 bases line up with TRBD2. From germline, CDR1 is MNHEY and CDR2 SMNVEV (reference sequence). V gave up 7 bases and J gave up 6 bases; unmatched junction bases: 9. The CDR3 consists of 15 residues. CDR3 coding DNA: TGTGCCAGCACCTTAGGGACTAGCGACTCCAATGAGCAGTTCTTC. This sequence encodes CASTLGTSDSNEQFF.

This clonotype has ten or more counts. The chain is built from TRBV4-3 and TRBJ1-3; 7 nucleotides line up with TRBD1. V was pared by 4 bases and J by 4 bases, with 4 bases of the junction left unmatched. Germline CDR1 LGHNA, CDR2 YSLEER. The CDR3 is 14 residues long. The CDR3 loop is CASSRGTEGNTIYF. The CDR3 region has the DNA TGCGCCAGCAGCCGAGGGACAGAGGGAAACACCATATATTTT.

At least ten counts were recorded for this clonotype. The V and J genes are TRBV20-1 and TRBJ1-1; D might be TRBD1 (5 bases). The ends were cut back, 6 bases at V and 6 bases at J, with 20 bases in the middle. The CDR3 runs 14 residues. The germline CDR1 and CDR2 sequences are DFQATT and SNEGSKA (reference sequence). CDR3 sequence: CSALLGPGGAEAFF. In nucleotides, the CDR3 is TGCAGTGCCTTACTGGGCCCCGGGGGGGCTGAAGCTTTCTTT.

The table lists this clonotype with many counts. The chain is built from TRBV5-1 and TRBJ1-2; weak D call: TRBD1 (5 bases). In germline, CDR1 is SGHRS, CDR2 YFSETQ. The length of the CDR3 is 14 residues. Between the trimmed V and J ends, which lost 0 bases and 4 bases, there was a span of 10 bases. The CDR3 nucleotides read TGCGCCAGCAGCTTGGAAGGGGATCCCTATGGCTACACCTTC. This codes for CASSLEGDPYGYTF. Full variable domain (rest looked up from reference TRBV5-1 and TRBJ1-2): KAGVTQTPRYLIKTRGQQVTLSCSPISGHRSVSWYQQTPGQGLQFLFEYFSETQRNKGNFPGRFSGRQFSNSRSEMNVSTLELGDSALYLCASSLEGDPYGYTFGSGTRLTVV.

The V and J genes are TRBV5-1 and TRBJ2-2, with D possibly being TRBD1 or TRBD2 (5 bases each). The germline CDR1 and CDR2 sequences are SGHRS and YFSETQ. CDR3 length: 16 amino acids. V was cut by 0 bases and J by 1 base, with 10 bases left in between. The DNA for the CDR3 is TGCGCCAGCAGCTTGGATCCAGGGAGGAACACCGGGGAGCTGTTTTTT. This gives the protein CASSLDPGRNTGELFF.